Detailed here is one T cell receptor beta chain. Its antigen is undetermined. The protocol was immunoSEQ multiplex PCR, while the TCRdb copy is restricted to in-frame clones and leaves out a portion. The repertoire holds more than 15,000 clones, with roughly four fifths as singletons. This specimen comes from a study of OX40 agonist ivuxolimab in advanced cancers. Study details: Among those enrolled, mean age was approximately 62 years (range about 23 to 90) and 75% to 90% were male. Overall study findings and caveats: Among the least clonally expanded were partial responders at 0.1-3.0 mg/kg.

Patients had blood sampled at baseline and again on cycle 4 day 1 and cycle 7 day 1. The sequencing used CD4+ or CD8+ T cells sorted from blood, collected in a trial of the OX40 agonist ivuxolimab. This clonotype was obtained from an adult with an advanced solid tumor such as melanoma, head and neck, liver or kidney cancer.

CDR3 amino acids: CASSQGGGRLNQPQHF. For the CDR3, the DNA is TGCGCCAGCAGCCAAGGGGGCGGCAGGCTCAATCAGCCCCAGCATTTT. The rearrangement joins TRBV4-1 to TRBJ1-5; weak D call: TRBD1 (5 bases). V was trimmed by 1 base and J by 3 bases, leaving 13 bases between them. Germline CDR1 and CDR2: MGHRA and YSYEKL. The CDR3 runs to 16 residues.